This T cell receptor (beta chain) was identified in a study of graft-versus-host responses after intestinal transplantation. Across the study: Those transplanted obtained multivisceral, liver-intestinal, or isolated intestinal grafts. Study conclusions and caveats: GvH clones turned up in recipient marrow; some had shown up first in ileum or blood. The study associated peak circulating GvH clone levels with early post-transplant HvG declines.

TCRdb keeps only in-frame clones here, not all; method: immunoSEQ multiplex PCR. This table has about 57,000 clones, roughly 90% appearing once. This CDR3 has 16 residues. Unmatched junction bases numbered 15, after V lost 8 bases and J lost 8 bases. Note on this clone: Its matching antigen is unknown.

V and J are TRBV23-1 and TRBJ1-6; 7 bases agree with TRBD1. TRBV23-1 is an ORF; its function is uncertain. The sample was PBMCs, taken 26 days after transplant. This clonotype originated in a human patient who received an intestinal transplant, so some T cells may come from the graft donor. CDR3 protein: CASLSGGPRDHSPLHF. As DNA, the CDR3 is TGCGCCAGCCTCTCAGGGGGGCCCAGGGACCATTCACCCCTCCACTTT.